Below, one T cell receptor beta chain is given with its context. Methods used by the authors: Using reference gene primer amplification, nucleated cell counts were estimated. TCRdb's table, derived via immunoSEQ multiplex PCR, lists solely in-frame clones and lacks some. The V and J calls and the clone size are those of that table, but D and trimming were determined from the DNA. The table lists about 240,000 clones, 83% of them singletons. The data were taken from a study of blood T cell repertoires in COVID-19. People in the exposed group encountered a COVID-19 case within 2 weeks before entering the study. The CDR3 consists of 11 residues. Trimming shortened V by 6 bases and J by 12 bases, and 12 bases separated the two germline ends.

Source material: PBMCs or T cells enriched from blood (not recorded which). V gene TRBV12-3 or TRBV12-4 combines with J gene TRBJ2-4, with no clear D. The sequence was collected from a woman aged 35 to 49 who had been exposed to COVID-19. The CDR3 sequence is CASSGSTGQYF. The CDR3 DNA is TGTGCCAGCAGCGGTAGTACGGGTCAGTACTTC.